The 23 T cell receptor beta chains reported below all come from one sample, sequenced in a study of T cell responses to AZD1222 COVID-19 vaccine. Sequenced by immunoSEQ multiplex PCR; TCRdb stores in-frame clones only, minus some. The sample lists about 130,000 clones, over 90% seen once, with roughly 0.87% in the top ten. The starting material was peripheral blood, obtained on day 0 of AZD1222 vaccination. The receptor source for this set is an adult in good health.

The genes are TRBV5-8 and TRBJ1-2, with D tentatively TRBD1 (5 bases). V lost 3 bases and J 11 bases, leaving 20 bases between the germline ends. The CDR3 loop spans 14 amino acids. Germline lookup yields CDR1 SGHTS and CDR2 YDEGEE. The CDR3 loop reads CASSYQGFYGWYTF. CDR3 DNA: TGTGCCAGCAGCTACCAGGGCTTCTATGGATGGTACACCTTC.

V and J are TRBV7-6 and TRBJ2-3; 10 nucleotides line up with TRBD2. V lost 9 bases, J lost 1 base, and 7 bases stayed unmatched. The CDR3 totals 15 residues. CDR1 is SGHVS and CDR2 is FNYEAQ in the germline V gene. The CDR3 here is CASSRSGGGTDTQYF. CDR3 in DNA: TGTGCCAGTAGTAGGAGCGGGGGGGGCACAGATACGCAGTATTTT.

The chain links TRBV11-1 to TRBJ2-1; D uncertain. Looked up from germline, CDR1 is SGHAT and CDR2 is FQDESV (reference sequence). This CDR3 contains 14 residues. V lost 0 bases to trimming and J lost 7 bases, with 10 bases between them. CDR3 coding DNA: TGTGCCAGCAGCTTAGCCAATCCTAGGAATGAGCAGTTCTTC. As protein: CASSLANPRNEQFF.

The chain couples TRBV5-4 to TRBJ1-1; D unresolved. Per germline, CDR1 SGHNT and CDR2 YYREEE (reference sequence). CDR3 length: 13 amino acids. The V gene lost 2 bases and the J gene lost 1 base, with 6 bases spanning the gap. CDR3 nucleotide sequence: TGTGCCAGCAGCTTAAGGACGAACACTGAAGCTTTCTTT. It codes for CASSLRTNTEAFF.

The V call is TRBV9, the J call TRBJ2-5, with 10 bases identical to TRBD2. V lost 4 bases and J lost 5; bases outside the gene matches: 8. The CDR3 contains 15 residues. CDR1 and CDR2 from the germline V gene are SGDLS and YYNGEE. The CDR3 loop is CASSPAGGLVETQYF. CDR3 in DNA: TGTGCCAGCAGCCCAGCGGGGGGGCTCGTGGAGACCCAGTACTTC.

This clone was observed a handful of times. V usage is TRBV7-9 and J usage is TRBJ2-7; a possible D gene is TRBD2 (6 bases). The CDR3 spans 14 residues. Between the trimmed V and J ends, which lost 2 bases and 3 bases, there was a span of 11 bases. Per germline, CDR1 SEHNR and CDR2 FQNEAQ (reference sequence). The CDR3 nucleotides read TGTGCCAGCAGCTTAAACGCGGGGAGCTACGAGCAGTACTTC. Amino acids: CASSLNAGSYEQYF.

This chain joins TRBV5-5 and TRBJ1-5, with D perhaps TRBD1 (5 bases). Germline loops: CDR1 SGHKS, CDR2 YYEKEE (reference sequence). V was cut by 0 bases and J by 3 bases, with 13 bases left in between. This CDR3 is 16 amino acids long. The CDR3 DNA follows: TGTGCCAGCAGCTTGGGGATAGGGGTGTCCAATCAGCCCCAGCATTTT. Its protein product is CASSLGIGVSNQPQHF. The variable domain in full, completed from reference TRBV5-5 and TRBJ1-5, reads DAGVTQSPTHLIKTRGQQVTLRCSPISGHKSVSWYQQVLGQGPQFIFQYYEKEERGRGNFPDRFSARQFPNYSSELNVNALLLGDSALYLCASSLGIGVSNQPQHFGDGTRLSIL.

The V gene is TRBV9, the J gene TRBJ2-5; D remains unclear. The CDR3 has 15 residues. V was pared by 0 bases and J by 5 bases, with 14 bases between. Germline values: CDR1 SGDLS, CDR2 YYNGEE. CDR3 sequence: CASSVDVDVGETQYF. The CDR3 nucleotides are TGTGCCAGCAGCGTAGATGTCGACGTAGGGGAGACCCAGTACTTC.

Here the CDR3 DNA reads TGTGCTAGTGGTTTGGTACGGGGACAGGGTCTTGAAAAACTGTTTTTT. The encoded protein is CASGLVRGQGLEKLFF. J is TRBJ1-4 and V is TRBV12-5; 9 nucleotides agree with TRBD1. Germline values: CDR1 LGHNT, CDR2 FRNRAP. This CDR3 is built from 16 residues. The V and J ends lost 0 bases and 7 bases, in that order; junction bases with no gene match: 6.

V usage is TRBV6-5 and J usage is TRBJ1-1; TRBD1 matches at 8 bases. V shed 4 bases, J shed 4 bases, and the junction held 8 bases outside the gene matches. The CDR3 contains 15 residues. Germline-derived CDR1 and CDR2 are MNHEY and SVGAGI. CDR3 sequence reads: CASSFAQGAVTEAFF. CDR3 DNA: TGTGCCAGCAGTTTCGCCCAGGGGGCGGTCACTGAAGCTTTCTTT.

The V and J genes are TRBV3-1 (or the pseudogene TRBV3-2) and TRBJ1-2, with D possibly being TRBD1 (6 bases). The CDR3 spans 14 residues. The germline CDR1 and CDR2 sequences are LGHDT and YNNKEL (reference sequence). V dropped 0 bases and J dropped 7 bases, with 12 bases sitting between them. Here the CDR3 DNA reads TGTGCCAGCAGCCAAGAGGGGGCGGTAGGTGGCTACACCTTC. It is translated as CASSQEGAVGGYTF.

V gene TRBV7-3 combines with J gene TRBJ2-2; D possibly corresponds to TRBD2 (6 bases). V was trimmed by 8 bases and J by 2 bases, leaving 12 bases between them. This CDR3 contains 14 residues. The germline CDR1 and CDR2 sequences are SGHTA and FQGTGA. The CDR3 region has the DNA TGTGCCAGCGGGAACGGGGGTAACACCGGGGAGCTGTTTTTT. It translates to CASGNGGNTGELFF.

The J gene is TRBJ1-1, the V gene TRBV18; D uncertain. V was clipped by 2 bases and J by 1 base, with 5 bases between them. This CDR3 region has 13 residues. CDR1 and CDR2 (germline): KGHSH, LQKENI. The CDR3, as DNA: TGTGCCAGCTCACCATCCCCGAACACTGAAGCTTTCTTT. Encoded protein: CASSPSPNTEAFF.

The chain carries TRBV29-1 and TRBJ1-2; the match to TRBD1 covers 8 bases. V gave up 3 bases and J gave up 1 base; unmatched junction bases: 10. The CDR3 length is 16 residues. Germline V CDR1 and CDR2: SQVTM, ANQGSEA. CDR3 region: CSVDGGQGTNNYGYTF. CDR3 bases: TGCAGCGTTGATGGTGGACAGGGAACCAATAACTATGGCTACACCTTC.

The V call is TRBV24-1, the J call TRBJ1-2; D is unresolved. There are 15 residues in the CDR3. CDR1 and CDR2 from the germline V gene are KGHDR and SFDVKD. With 8 bases removed from V and 4 bases from J, the gap between germline ends came to 19 bases. The CDR3: CATTVGSSTPYGYTF. DNA of the CDR3: TGTGCCACCACCGTGGGGAGCTCCACCCCCTATGGCTACACCTTC.

The genes are TRBV10-2 and TRBJ1-1; the D is unclear. Deletions cut 1 base from V and 0 bases from J, with 3 bases between. Per the germline V gene, CDR1 is WSHSY and CDR2 is SAAADI. CDR3 length equals 13 residues. CDR3 in DNA: TGCGCCAGCAGTGAGTGGATGAACACTGAAGCTTTCTTT. Encoded protein: CASSEWMNTEAFF.

This rearrangement joins TRBV5-1 to TRBJ1-1; 8 nucleotides agree with TRBD1. CDR1 SGHRS and CDR2 YFSETQ come from the germline V gene. The CDR3 consists of 15 residues. Trimming removed 0 bases from V and 5 bases from J; junction bases left unmatched: 6. CDR3 nucleotide sequence: TGCGCCAGCAGCTTGGAGGACAGGGTTGGAACTGAAGCTTTCTTT. Its translation: CASSLEDRVGTEAFF.

The chain's CDR3 is CASSQGSGTLYGYTF. CDR3 DNA sequence: TGTGCCAGCAGCCAAGGCTCCGGGACCTTATATGGCTACACCTTC. This rearrangement joins TRBV3-1 (or the pseudogene TRBV3-2) to TRBJ1-2; TRBD1 might be the D (5 bases). The CDR3 sequence is 15 residues long. The germline CDR1 and CDR2 sequences are LGHDT and YNNKEL (reference sequence). Trimming pared 1 base from V and 5 bases from J, leaving 14 bases between.

The chain joins TRBV3-1 (or the pseudogene TRBV3-2) to TRBJ2-1; D not certain. This CDR3 spans 16 amino acids. CDR1 is LGHDT, CDR2 YNNKEL, per germline (reference sequence). V was clipped by 1 base and J by 0 bases, with 10 bases between them. The CDR3 region is CASSQGERGSYNEQFF. CDR3 sequence (DNA): TGTGCCAGCAGCCAAGGGGAAAGAGGCTCCTACAATGAGCAGTTCTTC.

This clone was detected only once. The chain links TRBV6-5 to TRBJ1-2; possible D gene TRBD1, 6 bases. Trimming removed 5 bases from V and 4 bases from J, with 8 bases in between. Germline assignment: CDR1 MNHEY and CDR2 SVGAGI. The CDR3 is 12 residues long. The CDR3 DNA follows: TGTGCCAGCAGTCTGGACAGCTATGGCTACACCTTC. Translated, it gives CASSLDSYGYTF.

This chain connects TRBV9 to TRBJ2-3; D uncertain. This CDR3 comprises 14 residues. Germline CDR1 SGDLS, CDR2 YYNGEE. The V and J ends lost 3 bases and 2 bases respectively, with 10 bases between them. The CDR3 reads CASSAHTHTDTQYF. In DNA, the CDR3 is TGTGCCAGCAGCGCCCACACTCACACAGATACGCAGTATTTT.

The CDR3 DNA follows: TGTGCCAGCAGCCAAGATCTTTCCAGCCGAAATCAGCCCCAGCATTTT. Its translation: CASSQDLSSRNQPQHF. The V call is TRBV4-2, the J call TRBJ1-5; D unclear. Germline CDR1 is LGHNA and CDR2 is YNFKEQ. This CDR3 contains 16 residues. V was cut by 0 bases and J by 4 bases, with 13 bases left in between.

The J gene is TRBJ1-1, the V gene TRBV7-9; 8 bases are shared with TRBD1. The V gene's germline CDR1 is SEHNR and CDR2 FQNEAQ (reference sequence). The CDR3 has 13 residues. The V segment lost 6 bases and the J segment 5 bases; nucleotides outside the gene matches: 5. The CDR3 region is CASSQTGVTEAFF. The CDR3 region has the DNA TGTGCCAGCAGTCAGACAGGGGTGACTGAAGCTTTCTTT.